This TCR beta chain was observed in a study of blood T cell repertoires in COVID-19. Study overall: T cells, B-cell-depleted T cells, or PBMCs provided the cDNA or gDNA that served as material.

In the original analysis: Using reference gene primer amplification, nucleated cell counts were estimated. TCRdb's copy holds only in-frame clones and misses some; the assay was immunoSEQ multiplex PCR. Clone size and V and J calls were adopted from that table, with D and trimming inferred from the DNA. Among some 32,000 clones, 70% to 90% were seen once, and the ten largest hold over 25%. The CDR3 has 16 amino acids. The V gene's germline CDR1 is LNHDA and CDR2 SQIVND (reference sequence). The germline V and J ends were trimmed by 7 bases and 7 bases, with 25 bases remaining between them. The sequence was collected from a human donor in a cohort sampled during active COVID-19. The chain carries TRBV19 and TRBJ1-1; TRBD1 might be the D (6 bases). Sequenced sample: peripheral blood. Here the CDR3 reads CASKASQGSPRGEAFF. The CDR3 nucleotides are TGTGCCAGTAAGGCCTCGCAGGGGTCTCCCAGGGGTGAAGCTTTCTTT.